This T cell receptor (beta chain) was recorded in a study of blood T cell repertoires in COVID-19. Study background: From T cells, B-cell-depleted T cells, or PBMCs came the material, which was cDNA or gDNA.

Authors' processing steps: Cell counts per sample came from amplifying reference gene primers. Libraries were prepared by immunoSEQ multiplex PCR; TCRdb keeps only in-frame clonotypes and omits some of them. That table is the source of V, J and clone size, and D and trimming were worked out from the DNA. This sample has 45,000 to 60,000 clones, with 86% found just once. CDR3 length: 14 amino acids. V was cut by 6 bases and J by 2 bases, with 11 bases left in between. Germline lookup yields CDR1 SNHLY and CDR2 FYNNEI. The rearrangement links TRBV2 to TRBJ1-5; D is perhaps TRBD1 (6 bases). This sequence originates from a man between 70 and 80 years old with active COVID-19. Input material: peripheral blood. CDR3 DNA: TGTGCCAGCAGGGCCAGGGGAGGCAATCAGCCCCAGCATTTT. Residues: CASRARGGNQPQHF. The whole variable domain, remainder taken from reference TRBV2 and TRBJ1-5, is EPEVTQTPSHQVTQMGQEVILRCVPISNHLYFYWYRQILGQKVEFLVSFYNNEISEKSEIFDDQFSVERPDGSNFTLKIRSTKLEDSAMYFCASRARGGNQPQHFGDGTRLSIL.